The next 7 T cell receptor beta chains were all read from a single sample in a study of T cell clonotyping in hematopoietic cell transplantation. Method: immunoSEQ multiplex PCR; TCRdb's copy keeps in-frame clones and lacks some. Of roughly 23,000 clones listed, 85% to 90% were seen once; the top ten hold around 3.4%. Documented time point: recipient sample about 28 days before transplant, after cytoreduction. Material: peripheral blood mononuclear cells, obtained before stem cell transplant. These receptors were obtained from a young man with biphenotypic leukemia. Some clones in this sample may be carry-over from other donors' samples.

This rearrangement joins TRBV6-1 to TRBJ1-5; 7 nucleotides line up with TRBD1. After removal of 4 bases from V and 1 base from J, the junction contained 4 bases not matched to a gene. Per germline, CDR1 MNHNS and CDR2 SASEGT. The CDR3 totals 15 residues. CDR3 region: CASSGVTGSNQPQHF. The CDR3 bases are TGTGCCAGCAGTGGGGTGACAGGGAGCAATCAGCCCCAGCATTTT.

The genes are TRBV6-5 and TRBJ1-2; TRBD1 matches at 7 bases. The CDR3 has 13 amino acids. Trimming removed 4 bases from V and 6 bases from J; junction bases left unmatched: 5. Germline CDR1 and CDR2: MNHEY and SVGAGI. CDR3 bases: TGTGCCAGCAGTTGGGGGACAGTGGATGGCTACACCTTC. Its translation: CASSWGTVDGYTF.

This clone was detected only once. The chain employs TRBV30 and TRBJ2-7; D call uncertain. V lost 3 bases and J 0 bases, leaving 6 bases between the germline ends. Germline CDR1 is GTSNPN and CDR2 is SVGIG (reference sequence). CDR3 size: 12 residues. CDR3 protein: CAWSALSYEQYF. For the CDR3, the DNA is TGTGCCTGGAGCGCTCTCTCCTACGAGCAGTACTTC.

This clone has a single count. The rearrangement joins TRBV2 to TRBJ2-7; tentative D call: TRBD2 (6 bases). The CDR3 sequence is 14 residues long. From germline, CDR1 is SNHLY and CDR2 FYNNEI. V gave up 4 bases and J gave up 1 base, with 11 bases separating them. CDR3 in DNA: TGTGCCAGCAGTGCCGAAGCGGGTTCCTACGAGCAGTACTTC. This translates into CASSAEAGSYEQYF.

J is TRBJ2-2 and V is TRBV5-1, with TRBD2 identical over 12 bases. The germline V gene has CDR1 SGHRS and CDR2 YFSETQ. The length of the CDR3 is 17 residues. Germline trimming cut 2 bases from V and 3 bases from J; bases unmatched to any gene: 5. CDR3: CASSFLAGGPDTGELFF. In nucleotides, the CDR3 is TGCGCCAGCAGCTTCCTAGCGGGGGGGCCCGACACCGGGGAGCTGTTTTTT.

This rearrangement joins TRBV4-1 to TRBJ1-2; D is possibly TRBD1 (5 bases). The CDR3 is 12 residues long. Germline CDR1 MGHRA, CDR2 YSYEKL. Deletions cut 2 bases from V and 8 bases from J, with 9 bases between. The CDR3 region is CASSQQGRGYTF. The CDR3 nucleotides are TGCGCCAGCAGCCAACAGGGTAGAGGCTACACCTTC.

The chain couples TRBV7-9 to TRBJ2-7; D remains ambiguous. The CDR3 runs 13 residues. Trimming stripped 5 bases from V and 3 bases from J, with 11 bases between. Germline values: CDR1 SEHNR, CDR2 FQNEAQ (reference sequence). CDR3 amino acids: CASSPVRNYEQYF. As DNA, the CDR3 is TGTGCCAGCAGCCCTGTGAGAAACTACGAGCAGTACTTC.